The clone carrying this TCR beta chain was counted only a few times. The data originate from a study of T cell responses to AZD1222 COVID-19 vaccine. Only in-frame clones appear in the TCRdb table, and some are missing; sequencing was by immunoSEQ multiplex PCR. The sample yields 100,000 to 120,000 clones, roughly 80% seen once. Germline loops: CDR1 SGHNT, CDR2 YYREEE (reference sequence). The ends were cut back, 1 base at V and 3 bases at J, with 12 bases in the middle. This CDR3 region has 15 residues. This chain uses TRBV5-4 with TRBJ2-3, with a tentative D call TRBD1 (6 bases). The source is an adult in good health. The material sequenced was peripheral blood, taken on day 0 of AZD1222 vaccination. The CDR3 DNA follows: TGTGCCAGCAGCTTGAGGGACACAGGGACAGATACGCAGTATTTT. Its translation: CASSLRDTGTDTQYF.